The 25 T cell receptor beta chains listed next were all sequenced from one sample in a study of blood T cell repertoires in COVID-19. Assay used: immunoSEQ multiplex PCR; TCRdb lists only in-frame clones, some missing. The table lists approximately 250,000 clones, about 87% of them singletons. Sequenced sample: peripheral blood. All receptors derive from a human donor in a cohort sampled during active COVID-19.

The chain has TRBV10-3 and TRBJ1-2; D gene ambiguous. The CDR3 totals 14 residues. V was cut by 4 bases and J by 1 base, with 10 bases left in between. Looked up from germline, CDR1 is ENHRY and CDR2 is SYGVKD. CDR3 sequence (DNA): TGTGCCATCAGTGCCCCGTTCAGTAACTATGGCTACACCTTC. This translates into CAISAPFSNYGYTF.

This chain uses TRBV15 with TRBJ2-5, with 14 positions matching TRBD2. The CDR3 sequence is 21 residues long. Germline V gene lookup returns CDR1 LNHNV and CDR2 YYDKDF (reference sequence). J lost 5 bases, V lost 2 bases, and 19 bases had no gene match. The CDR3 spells CATSRSRSRTSGRSLAETQYF. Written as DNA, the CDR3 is TGTGCCACCAGCAGATCCCGATCCCGGACTAGCGGGAGGTCTTTAGCCGAGACCCAGTACTTC. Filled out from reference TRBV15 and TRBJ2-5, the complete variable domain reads DAMVIQNPRYQVTQFGKPVTLSCSQTLNHNVMYWYQQKSSQAPKLLFHYYDKDFNNEADTPDNFQSRRPNTSFCFLDIRSPGLGDTAMYLCATSRSRSRTSGRSLAETQYFGPGTRLLVL.

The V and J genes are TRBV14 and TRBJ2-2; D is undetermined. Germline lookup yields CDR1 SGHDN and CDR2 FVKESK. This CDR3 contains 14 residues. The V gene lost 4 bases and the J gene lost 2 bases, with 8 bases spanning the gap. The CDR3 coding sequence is TGTGCCAGCAGCCGCGCCAAAAACACCGGGGAGCTGTTTTTT. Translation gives CASSRAKNTGELFF.

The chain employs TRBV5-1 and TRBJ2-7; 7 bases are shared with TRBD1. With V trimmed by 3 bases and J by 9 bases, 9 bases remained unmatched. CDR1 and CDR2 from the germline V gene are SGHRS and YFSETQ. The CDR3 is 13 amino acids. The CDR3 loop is CASSSPDRPRQYF. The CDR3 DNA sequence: TGCGCCAGCAGCTCTCCGGACAGGCCTCGGCAGTACTTC.

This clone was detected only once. Written as DNA, the CDR3 is TGTGCCAGCAGCCTCATTTGGGGGGCCTACGAGCAGTACTTC. It codes for CASSLIWGAYEQYF. The chain uses TRBV7-2 and TRBJ2-7; D is perhaps TRBD2 (6 bases). The CDR3 consists of 14 residues. With 5 bases removed from V and 2 bases from J, the gap between germline ends came to 13 bases. Germline V gives CDR1 SGHTA, CDR2 FQGNSA.

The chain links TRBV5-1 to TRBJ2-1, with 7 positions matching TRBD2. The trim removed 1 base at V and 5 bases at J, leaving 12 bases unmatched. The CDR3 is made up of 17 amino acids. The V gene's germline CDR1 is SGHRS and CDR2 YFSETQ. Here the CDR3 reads CASSLTRGVGKDNEQFF. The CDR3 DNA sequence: TGCGCCAGCAGCTTGACACGGGGGGTTGGCAAGGACAATGAGCAGTTCTTC.

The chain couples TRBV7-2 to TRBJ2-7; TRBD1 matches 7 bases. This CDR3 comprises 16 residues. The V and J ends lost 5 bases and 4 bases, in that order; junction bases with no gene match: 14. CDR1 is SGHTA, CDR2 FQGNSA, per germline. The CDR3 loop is CASSLTLRGLLYEQYF. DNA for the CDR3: TGTGCCAGCAGCCTGACCCTAAGGGGGCTCCTGTACGAGCAGTACTTC.

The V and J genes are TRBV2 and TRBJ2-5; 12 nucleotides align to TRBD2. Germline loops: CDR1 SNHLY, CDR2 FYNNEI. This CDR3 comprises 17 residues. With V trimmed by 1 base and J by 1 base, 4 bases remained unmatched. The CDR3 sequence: CASSEGTSGATQETQYF. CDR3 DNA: TGTGCCAGCAGTGAAGGGACTAGCGGGGCAACCCAAGAGACCCAGTACTTC.

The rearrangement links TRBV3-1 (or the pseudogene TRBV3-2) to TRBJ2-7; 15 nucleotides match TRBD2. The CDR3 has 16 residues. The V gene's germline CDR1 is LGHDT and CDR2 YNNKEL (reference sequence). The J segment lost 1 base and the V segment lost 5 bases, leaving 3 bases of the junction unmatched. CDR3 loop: CASSLGLAGGSYEQYF. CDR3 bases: TGTGCCAGCAGCTTAGGACTAGCGGGGGGGTCCTACGAGCAGTACTTC.

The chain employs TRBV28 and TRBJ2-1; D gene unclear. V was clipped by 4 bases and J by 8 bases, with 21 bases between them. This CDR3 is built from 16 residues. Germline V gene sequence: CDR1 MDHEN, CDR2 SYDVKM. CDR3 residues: CASSSADNLSRHEQFF. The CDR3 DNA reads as TGTGCCAGCAGTTCGGCAGACAATCTCTCCAGGCATGAGCAGTTCTTC.

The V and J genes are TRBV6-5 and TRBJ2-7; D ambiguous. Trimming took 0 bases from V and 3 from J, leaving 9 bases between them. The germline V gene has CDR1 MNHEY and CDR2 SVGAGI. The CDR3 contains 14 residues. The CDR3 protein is CASSYSSGFYEQYF. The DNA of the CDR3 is TGTGCCAGCAGTTACTCGTCAGGTTTCTACGAGCAGTACTTC.

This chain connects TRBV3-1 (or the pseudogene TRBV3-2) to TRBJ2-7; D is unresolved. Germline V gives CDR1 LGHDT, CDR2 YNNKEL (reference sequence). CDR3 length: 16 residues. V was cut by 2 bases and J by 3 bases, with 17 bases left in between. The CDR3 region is CASSQSRAADGYEQYF. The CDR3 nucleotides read TGTGCCAGCAGCCAATCTCGCGCCGCGGATGGCTACGAGCAGTACTTC.

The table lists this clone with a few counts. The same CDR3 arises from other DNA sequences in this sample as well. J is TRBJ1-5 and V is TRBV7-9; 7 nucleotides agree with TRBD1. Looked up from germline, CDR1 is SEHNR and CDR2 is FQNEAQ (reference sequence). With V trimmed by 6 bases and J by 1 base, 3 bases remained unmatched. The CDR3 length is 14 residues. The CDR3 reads CASSPGGSNQPQHF. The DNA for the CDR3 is TGTGCCAGCAGTCCAGGGGGAAGCAATCAGCCCCAGCATTTT.

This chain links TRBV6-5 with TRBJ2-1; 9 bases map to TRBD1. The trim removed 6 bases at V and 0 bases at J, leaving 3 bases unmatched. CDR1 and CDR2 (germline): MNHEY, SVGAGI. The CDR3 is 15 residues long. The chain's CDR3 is CASSPTGGSYNEQFF. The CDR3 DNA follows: TGTGCCAGCAGCCCGACAGGGGGCTCCTACAATGAGCAGTTCTTC.

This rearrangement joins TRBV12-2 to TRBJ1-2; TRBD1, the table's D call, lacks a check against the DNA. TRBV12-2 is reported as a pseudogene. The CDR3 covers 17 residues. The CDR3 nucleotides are TGTGCAAGTCGCTTGGGCCGGGACAGGGAAGAGAACTATGGCTACACCTTC. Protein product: CASRLGRDREENYGYTF.

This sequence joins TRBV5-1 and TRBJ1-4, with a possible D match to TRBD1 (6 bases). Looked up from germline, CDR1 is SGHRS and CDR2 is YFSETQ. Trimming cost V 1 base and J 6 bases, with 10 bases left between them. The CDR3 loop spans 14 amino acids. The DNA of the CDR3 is TGCGCCAGCAGCTTGACAGGGAAAGATGAAAAACTGTTTTTT. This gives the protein CASSLTGKDEKLFF.

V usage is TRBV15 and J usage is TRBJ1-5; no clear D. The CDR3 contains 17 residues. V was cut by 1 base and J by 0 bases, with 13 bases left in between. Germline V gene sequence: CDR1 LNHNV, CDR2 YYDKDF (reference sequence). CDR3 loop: CATSRVEVSSSNQPQHF. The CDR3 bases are TGTGCCACCAGCAGAGTCGAGGTGAGCAGTAGCAATCAGCCCCAGCATTTT.

CDR3 DNA: TGTGCCAGCAGTCAGACTAGCGGGGGTAATGAGCAGTTCTTC. Protein sequence: CASSQTSGGNEQFF. This rearrangement joins TRBV6-2 or TRBV6-3 to TRBJ2-1, with TRBD2 identical over 12 bases. Trimming removed 5 bases from V and 7 bases from J; junction bases left unmatched: 3. The germline V gene has CDR1 MNHEY and CDR2 SVGEGT. CDR3 length: 14 residues.

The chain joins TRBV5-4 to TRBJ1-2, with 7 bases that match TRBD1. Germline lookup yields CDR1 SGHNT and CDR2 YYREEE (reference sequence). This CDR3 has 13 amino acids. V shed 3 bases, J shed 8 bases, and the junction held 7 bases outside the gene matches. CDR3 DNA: TGTGCCAGCAGCTGGACGGGACAGCTAGGCTACACCTTC. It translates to CASSWTGQLGYTF.

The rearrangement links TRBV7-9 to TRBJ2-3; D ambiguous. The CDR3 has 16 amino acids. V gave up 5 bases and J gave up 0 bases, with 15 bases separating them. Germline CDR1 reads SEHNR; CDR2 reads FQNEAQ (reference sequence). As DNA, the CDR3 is TGTGCCAGCAGCAATGAAGAACTCCATAGCACAGATACGCAGTATTTT. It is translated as CASSNEELHSTDTQYF.

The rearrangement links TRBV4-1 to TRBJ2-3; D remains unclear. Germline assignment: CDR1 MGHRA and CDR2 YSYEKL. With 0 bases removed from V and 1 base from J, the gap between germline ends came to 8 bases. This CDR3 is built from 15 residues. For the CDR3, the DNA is TGCGCCAGCAGCCAAGAGGGCGTCGGCACAGATACGCAGTATTTT. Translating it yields CASSQEGVGTDTQYF.

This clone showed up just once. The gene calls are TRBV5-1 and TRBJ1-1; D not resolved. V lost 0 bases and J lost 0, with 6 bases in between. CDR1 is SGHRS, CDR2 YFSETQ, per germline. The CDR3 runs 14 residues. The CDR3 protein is CASSLGGLNTEAFF. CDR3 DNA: TGCGCCAGCAGCTTGGGAGGGCTGAACACTGAAGCTTTCTTT.

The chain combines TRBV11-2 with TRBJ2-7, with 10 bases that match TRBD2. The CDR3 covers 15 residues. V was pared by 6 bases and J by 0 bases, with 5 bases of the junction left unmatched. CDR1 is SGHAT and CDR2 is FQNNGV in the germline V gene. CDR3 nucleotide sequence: TGTGCCAGCAGACCTGGACTAGCGGCCTCCTACGAGCAGTACTTC. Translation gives CASRPGLAASYEQYF.

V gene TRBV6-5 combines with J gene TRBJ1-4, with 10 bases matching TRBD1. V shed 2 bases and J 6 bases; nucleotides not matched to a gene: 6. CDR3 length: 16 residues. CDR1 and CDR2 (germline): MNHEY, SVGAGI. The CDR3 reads CASSYGSGQGYEKLFF. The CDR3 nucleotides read TGTGCCAGCAGTTACGGATCGGGACAGGGGTATGAAAAACTGTTTTTT.

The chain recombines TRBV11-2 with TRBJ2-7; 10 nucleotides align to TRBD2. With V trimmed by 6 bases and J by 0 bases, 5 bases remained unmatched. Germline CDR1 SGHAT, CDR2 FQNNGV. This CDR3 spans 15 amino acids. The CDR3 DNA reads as TGTGCCAGCAGTCAATTAGCGGGGGGCTCCTACGAGCAGTACTTC. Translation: CASSQLAGGSYEQYF.